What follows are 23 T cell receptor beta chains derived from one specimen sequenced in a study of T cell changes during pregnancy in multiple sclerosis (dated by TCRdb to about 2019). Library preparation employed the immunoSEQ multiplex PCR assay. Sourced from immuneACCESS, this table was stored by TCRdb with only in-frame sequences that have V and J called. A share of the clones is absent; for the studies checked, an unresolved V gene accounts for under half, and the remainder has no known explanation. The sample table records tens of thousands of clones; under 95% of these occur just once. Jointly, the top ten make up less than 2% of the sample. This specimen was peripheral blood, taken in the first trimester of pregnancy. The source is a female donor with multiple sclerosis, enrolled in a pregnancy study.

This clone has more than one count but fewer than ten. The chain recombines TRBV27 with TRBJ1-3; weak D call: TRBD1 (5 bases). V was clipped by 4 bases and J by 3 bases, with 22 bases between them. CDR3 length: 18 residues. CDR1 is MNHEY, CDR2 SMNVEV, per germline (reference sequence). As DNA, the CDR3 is TGTGCCAGCAGTTCCCCCGAACCAGGAGGGGCTGATGGAAACACCATATATTTT. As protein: CASSSPEPGGADGNTIYF.

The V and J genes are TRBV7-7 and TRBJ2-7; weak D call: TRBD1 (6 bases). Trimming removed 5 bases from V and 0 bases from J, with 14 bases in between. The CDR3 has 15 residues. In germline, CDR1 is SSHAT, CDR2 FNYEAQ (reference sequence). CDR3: CASSPLTGPSYEQYF. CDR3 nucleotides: TGTGCCAGCAGCCCCTTGACAGGACCCTCCTACGAGCAGTACTTC.

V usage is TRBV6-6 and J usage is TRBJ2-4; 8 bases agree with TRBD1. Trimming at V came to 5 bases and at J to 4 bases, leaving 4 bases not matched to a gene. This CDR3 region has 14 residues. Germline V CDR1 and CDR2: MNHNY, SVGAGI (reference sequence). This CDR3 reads CASSNRQGKNIQYF. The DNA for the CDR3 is TGTGCCAGCAGTAATCGACAGGGGAAAAACATTCAGTACTTC.

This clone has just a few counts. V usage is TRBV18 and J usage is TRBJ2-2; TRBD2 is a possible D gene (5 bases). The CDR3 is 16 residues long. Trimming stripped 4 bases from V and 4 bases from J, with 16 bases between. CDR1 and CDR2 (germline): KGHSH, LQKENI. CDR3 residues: CASSLRVGSVTGELFF. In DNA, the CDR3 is TGTGCCAGCTCACTTCGGGTTGGGAGCGTCACCGGGGAGCTGTTTTTT.

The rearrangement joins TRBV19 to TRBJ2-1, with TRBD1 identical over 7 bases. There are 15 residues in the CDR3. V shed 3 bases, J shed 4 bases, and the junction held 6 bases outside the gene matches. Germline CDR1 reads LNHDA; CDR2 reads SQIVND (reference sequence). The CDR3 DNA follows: TGTGCCAGTAGTATTGACAGGGCGGCATACAATGAGCAGTTCTTC. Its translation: CASSIDRAAYNEQFF.

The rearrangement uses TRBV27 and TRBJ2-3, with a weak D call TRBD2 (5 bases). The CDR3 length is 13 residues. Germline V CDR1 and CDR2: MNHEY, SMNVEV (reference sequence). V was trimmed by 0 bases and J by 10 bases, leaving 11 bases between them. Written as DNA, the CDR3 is TGTGCCAGCAGTTTATCCCCGGGATTCGCGCAGTATTTT. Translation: CASSLSPGFAQYF.

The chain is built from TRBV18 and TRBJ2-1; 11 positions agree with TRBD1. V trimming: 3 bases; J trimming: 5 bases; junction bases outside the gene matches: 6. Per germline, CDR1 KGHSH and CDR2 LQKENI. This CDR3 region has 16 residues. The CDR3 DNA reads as TGTGCCAGCTCACCCTTGGGACAGGGGGTTAACAATGAGCAGTTCTTC. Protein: CASSPLGQGVNNEQFF. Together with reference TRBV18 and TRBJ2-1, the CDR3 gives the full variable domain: NAGVMQNPRHLVRRRGQEARLRCSPMKGHSHVYWYRQLPEEGLKFMVYLQKENIIDESGMPKERFSAEFPKEGPSILRIQQVVRGDSAAYFCASSPLGQGVNNEQFFGPGTRLTVL.

The CDR3: CASSGLAGYNEQFF. CDR3 DNA sequence: TGCGCCAGCAGTGGACTAGCGGGGTACAATGAGCAGTTCTTC. The chain links TRBV5-1 to TRBJ2-1; 12 bases map to TRBD2. The CDR3 has 14 residues. V lost 5 bases, J lost 4 bases, and 1 base stayed unmatched. Germline CDR1 and CDR2: SGHRS and YFSETQ.

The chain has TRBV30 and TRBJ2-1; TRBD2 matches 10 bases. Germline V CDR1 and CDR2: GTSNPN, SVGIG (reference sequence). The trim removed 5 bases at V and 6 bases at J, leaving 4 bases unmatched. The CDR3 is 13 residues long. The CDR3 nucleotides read TGTGCCTGGGGACTAGCGGCAATCAATGAGCAGTTCTTC. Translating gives CAWGLAAINEQFF.

The CDR3 region is CASRLIGQAQETQYF. The CDR3, as DNA: TGTGCCAGCAGGCTTATCGGACAAGCCCAAGAGACCCAGTACTTC. V gene TRBV27 combines with J gene TRBJ2-5; D is perhaps TRBD1 (5 bases). V was pared by 6 bases and J by 1 base, with 15 bases between. CDR1 and CDR2 from the germline V gene are MNHEY and SMNVEV (reference sequence). The CDR3 is made up of 15 amino acids.

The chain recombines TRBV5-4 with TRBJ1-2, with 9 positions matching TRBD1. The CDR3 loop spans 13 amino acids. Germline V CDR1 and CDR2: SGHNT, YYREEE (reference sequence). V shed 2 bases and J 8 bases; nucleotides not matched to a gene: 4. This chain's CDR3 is CASSLQGAGGYTF. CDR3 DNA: TGTGCCAGCAGCTTACAGGGGGCGGGAGGCTACACCTTC.

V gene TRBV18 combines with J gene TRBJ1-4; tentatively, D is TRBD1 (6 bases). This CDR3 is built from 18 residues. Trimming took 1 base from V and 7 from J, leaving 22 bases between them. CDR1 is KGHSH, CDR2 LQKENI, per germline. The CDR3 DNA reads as TGTGCCAGCTCACCACGGGTCCTCCCGGGACACAACACTGAAAAACTGTTTTTT. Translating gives CASSPRVLPGHNTEKLFF.

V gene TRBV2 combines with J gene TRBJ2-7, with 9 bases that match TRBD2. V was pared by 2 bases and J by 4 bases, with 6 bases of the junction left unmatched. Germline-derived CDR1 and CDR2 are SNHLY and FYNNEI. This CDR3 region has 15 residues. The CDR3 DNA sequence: TGTGCCAGCAGTGAAACCGTAGCGGGAGTATACGAGCAGTACTTC. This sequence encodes CASSETVAGVYEQYF. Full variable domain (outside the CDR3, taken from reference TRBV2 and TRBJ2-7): EPEVTQTPSHQVTQMGQEVILRCVPISNHLYFYWYRQILGQKVEFLVSFYNNEISEKSEIFDDQFSVERPDGSNFTLKIRSTKLEDSAMYFCASSETVAGVYEQYFGPGTRLTVT.

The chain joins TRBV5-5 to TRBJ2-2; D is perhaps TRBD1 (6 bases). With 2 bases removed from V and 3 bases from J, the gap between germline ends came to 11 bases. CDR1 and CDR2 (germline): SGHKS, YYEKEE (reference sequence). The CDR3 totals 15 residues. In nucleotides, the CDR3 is TGTGCCAGCAGCTTTGCGCAGGGGTACACCGGGGAGCTGTTTTTT. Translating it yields CASSFAQGYTGELFF. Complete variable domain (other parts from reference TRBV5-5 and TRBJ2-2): DAGVTQSPTHLIKTRGQQVTLRCSPISGHKSVSWYQQVLGQGPQFIFQYYEKEERGRGNFPDRFSARQFPNYSSELNVNALLLGDSALYLCASSFAQGYTGELFFGEGSRLTVL.

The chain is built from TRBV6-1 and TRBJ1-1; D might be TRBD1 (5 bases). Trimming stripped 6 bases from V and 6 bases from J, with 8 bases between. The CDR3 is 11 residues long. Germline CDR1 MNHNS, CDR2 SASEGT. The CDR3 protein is CASRRQSEAFF. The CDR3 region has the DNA TGTGCCAGCAGAAGACAGTCTGAAGCTTTCTTT.

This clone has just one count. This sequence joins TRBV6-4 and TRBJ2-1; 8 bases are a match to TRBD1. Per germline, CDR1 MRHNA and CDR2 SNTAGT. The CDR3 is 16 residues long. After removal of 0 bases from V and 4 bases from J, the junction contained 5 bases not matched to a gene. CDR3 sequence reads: CASSDSGRGRYNEQFF. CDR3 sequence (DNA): TGTGCCAGCAGTGACTCGGGCAGGGGGCGGTACAATGAGCAGTTCTTC.

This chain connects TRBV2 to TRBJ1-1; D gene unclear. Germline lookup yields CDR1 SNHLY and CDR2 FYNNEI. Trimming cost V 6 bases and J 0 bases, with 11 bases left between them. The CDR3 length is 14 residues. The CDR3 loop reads CASSEGLVNTEAFF. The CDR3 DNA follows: TGTGCCAGCAGCGAGGGCTTAGTGAACACTGAAGCTTTCTTT. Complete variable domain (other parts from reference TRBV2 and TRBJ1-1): EPEVTQTPSHQVTQMGQEVILRCVPISNHLYFYWYRQILGQKVEFLVSFYNNEISEKSEIFDDQFSVERPDGSNFTLKIRSTKLEDSAMYFCASSEGLVNTEAFFGQGTRLTVV.

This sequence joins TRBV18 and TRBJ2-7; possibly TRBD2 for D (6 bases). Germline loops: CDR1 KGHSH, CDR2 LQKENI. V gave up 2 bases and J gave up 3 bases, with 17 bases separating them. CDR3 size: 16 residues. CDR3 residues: CASSPIPPSVNYEQYF. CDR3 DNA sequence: TGTGCCAGCTCACCAATCCCCCCTAGCGTTAACTACGAGCAGTACTTC.

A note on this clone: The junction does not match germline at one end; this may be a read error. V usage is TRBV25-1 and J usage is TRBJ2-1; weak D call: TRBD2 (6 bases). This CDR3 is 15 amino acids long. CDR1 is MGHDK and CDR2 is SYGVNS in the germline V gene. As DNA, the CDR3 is TGTGCCAGCACACCGGGACTCTTCTCCGACAATGAGCAGTTCTTC. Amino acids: CASTPGLFSDNEQFF.

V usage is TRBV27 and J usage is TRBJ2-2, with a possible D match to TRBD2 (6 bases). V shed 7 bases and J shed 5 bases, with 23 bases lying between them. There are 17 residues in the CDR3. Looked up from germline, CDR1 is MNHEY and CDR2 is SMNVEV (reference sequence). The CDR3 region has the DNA TGTGCCAGCAAAGTGGGTGGGAGGCCCCGCTTGACCGGGGAGCTGTTTTTT. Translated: CASKVGGRPRLTGELFF.

DNA of the CDR3: TGTGCCAGCAGGACTGGGGCTAGTAACGAGCAGTACTTC. It codes for CASRTGASNEQYF. The gene calls are TRBV7-2 and TRBJ2-7; D might be TRBD1 (5 bases). The CDR3 spans 13 residues. Germline CDR1 and CDR2: SGHTA and FQGNSA. The V end was cut by 6 bases, the J end by 5 bases, with 14 bases between.

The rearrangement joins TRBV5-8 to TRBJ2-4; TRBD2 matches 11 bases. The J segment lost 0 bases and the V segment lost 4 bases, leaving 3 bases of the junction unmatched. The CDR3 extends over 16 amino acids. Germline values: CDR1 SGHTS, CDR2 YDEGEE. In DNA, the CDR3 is TGTGCCAGCAGCCCACTAGCGGGGGTAGCCAAAAACATTCAGTACTTC. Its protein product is CASSPLAGVAKNIQYF.

The CDR3 loop is CASSFALTPGVTEAFF. The CDR3 region has the DNA TGTGCCAGCAGTTTCGCTCTAACACCGGGGGTAACTGAAGCTTTCTTT. This chain links TRBV27 with TRBJ1-1, with D possibly TRBD1 on 5 matching bases. The CDR3 totals 16 residues. Trimming cost V 3 bases and J 5 bases, with 19 bases left between them. Germline values: CDR1 MNHEY, CDR2 SMNVEV (reference sequence).